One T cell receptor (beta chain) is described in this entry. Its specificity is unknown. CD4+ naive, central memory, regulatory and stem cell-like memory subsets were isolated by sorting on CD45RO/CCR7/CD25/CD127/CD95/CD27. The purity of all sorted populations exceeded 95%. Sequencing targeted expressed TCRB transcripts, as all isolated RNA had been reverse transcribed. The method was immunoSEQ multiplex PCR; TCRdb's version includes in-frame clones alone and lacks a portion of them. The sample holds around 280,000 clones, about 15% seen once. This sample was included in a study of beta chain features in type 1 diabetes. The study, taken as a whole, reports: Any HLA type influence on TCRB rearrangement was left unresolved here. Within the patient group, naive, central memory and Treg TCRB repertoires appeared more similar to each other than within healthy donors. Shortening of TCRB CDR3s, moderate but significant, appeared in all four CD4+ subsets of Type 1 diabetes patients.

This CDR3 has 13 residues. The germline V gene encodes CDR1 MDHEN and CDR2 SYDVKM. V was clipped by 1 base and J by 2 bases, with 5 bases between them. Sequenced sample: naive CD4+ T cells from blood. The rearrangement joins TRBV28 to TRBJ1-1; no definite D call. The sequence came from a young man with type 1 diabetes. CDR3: CASSLSGNTEAFF. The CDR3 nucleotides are TGTGCCAGCAGTTTATCAGGTAACACTGAAGCTTTCTTT.